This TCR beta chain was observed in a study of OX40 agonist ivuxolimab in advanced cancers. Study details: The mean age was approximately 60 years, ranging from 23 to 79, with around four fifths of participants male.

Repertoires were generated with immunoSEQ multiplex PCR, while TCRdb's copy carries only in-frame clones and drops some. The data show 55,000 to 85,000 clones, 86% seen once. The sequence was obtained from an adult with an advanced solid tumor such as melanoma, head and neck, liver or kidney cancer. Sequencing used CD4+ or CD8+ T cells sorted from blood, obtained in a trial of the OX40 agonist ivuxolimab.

This CDR3 is CASSGTDRLDEQFF. In DNA, the CDR3 is TGTGCCAGTAGTGGGACGGACCGGCTCGATGAGCAGTTCTTC. The chain has TRBV19 and TRBJ2-1; the D call may be TRBD1 or TRBD2 (5 bases each). V was cut by 5 bases and J by 8 bases, with 16 bases left in between. Germline V CDR1 and CDR2: LNHDA, SQIVND (reference sequence). CDR3 length equals 14 residues. The complete variable domain, with remaining parts taken from reference TRBV19 and TRBJ2-1, reads DGGITQSPKYLFRKEGQNVTLSCEQNLNHDAMYWYRQDPGQGLRLIYYSQIVNDFQKGDIAEGYSVSREKKESFPLTVTSAQKNPTAFYLCASSGTDRLDEQFFGPGTRLTVL.